This T cell receptor beta chain was documented in a study of blood T cells in healthy people across ages. Turning to this clonotype: Its antigen is still unknown.

Through a sample-barcoded 5' primer and a J-beta primer mix, a second PCR was run for roughly 6 to 12 cycles. Template switching added a 12-random-nucleotide identifier to every cDNA molecule. TCRdb used MiXCR to reprocess the 5' RACE reads, holding one entry per CDR3 protein. The profile shows approximately 1.5 million distinct CDR3 sequences, less than 45% of them singletons. Study results and caveats: Older individuals had lower TCR beta diversity per million T cells (the decline was roughly linear). No one knew whether donors had CMV, which possibly confounded expanded clonotype changes.

Healthy Caucasians from Russia aged about 6 to 100 served as donors. The CDR3 runs 14 residues. J lost 5 bases, V lost 3 bases, and 7 bases had no gene match. Germline lookup yields CDR1 SQVTM and CDR2 ANQGSEA. This chain uses TRBV29-1 with TRBJ2-3; 8 bases line up with TRBD1. Sequencing input: blood. The origin of this receptor is a woman in her late teens or twenties in good health. The CDR3 loop is CSVDRQGPLDTQYF. In nucleotides, the CDR3 is TGCAGCGTTGATAGACAGGGGCCATTAGATACGCAGTATTTT.